Sequencing of this T cell receptor beta chain was carried out in a study of vaccination effects on CD4 cells after COVID-19 (dated by TCRdb to 2022 to 2024). Some background on the complete study: Post-vaccine samples across the study were collected a median of 72 days after the second dose, with a range of 14 to 241. Altogether, roughly 10 COVID-19 convalescent patients and several SARS-CoV-2-naive healthy vaccine recipients made up the full study. In the study, cultures from other donors were sequenced using the Oncomine TCR Beta short-read assay on an Illumina iSeq 100. SARS-CoV-2 spike-specific CD4+ TCR repertoires were compared before and after mRNA vaccination in COVID-19 convalescent patients and in infection-naive vaccine recipients. General study outcomes and caveats: Among healthy vaccine recipients, nearly all vaccine-induced clones were SARS-CoV-2 mono-reactive, and just 1 of 255 was cross-reactive with common cold coronaviruses. At late post-vaccination timepoints, both infection-induced and vaccine-induced clones showed marked clonal contraction, consistent with waning T cell responses. The study was limited by a small number of convalescent patients, and early post-infection timepoints were lacking.

With respect to this clone: This clone's antigen is unknown. Base qualities are not at hand, and no much larger clone is one base apart.

To identify antigen-specific CD4+ T cell clonotypes by their expansion, the ViraFEST assay first stimulated PBMC with viral peptide pools and then applied TCR sequencing. After less than eleven days of culture, CD4+ T cells were isolated with the EasySep CD4+ T cell isolation kit. Each participant got two doses of an mRNA SARS-CoV-2 vaccine, either BNT162b2 or mRNA-1273. Negative nucleocapsid antibody results before and after vaccination confirmed that the healthy vaccine recipients had no prior SARS-CoV-2 infection. Each well held roughly 2.2 million PBMC cultured in IMDM containing around 5% human AB serum, 9.5 to 10 IU/ml IL-2 and gentamicin, along with about 9.5 ug/ml peptides. Half of the culture medium was replaced with fresh IL-2-containing medium on days 3 and 7. Unless otherwise noted, each peptide stimulation condition was cultured in triplicate wells. Using Ficoll-Paque Plus gradient centrifugation, PBMC were separated from whole blood and then either used fresh or cryopreserved at -140C. The overlapping peptide pools covered the spike proteins of SARS-CoV-2 as well as those of the common cold coronaviruses HCoV-NL63, HCoV-OC43 and HCoV-229E. Genomic DNA was extracted from cultured CD4+ T cells with the QIAamp micro DNA kit.

The CDR3 contains 14 residues, cysteine and phenylalanine counted. CDR3 DNA only is kept here, 42 bases in frame from base 1. Relative to germline, V is 2 bases shorter and J is 6 bases shorter, with 9 bases between their ends. CDR1 and CDR2, looked up from the germline V gene, are SGDLS and YYNGEE. Libraries came from the immunoSEQ multiplex PCR assay. DNA from the cultured and isolated CD4+ T cells underwent TCR beta CDR3 sequencing. In the authors' own workflow: Non-productive TCR sequences were removed, reads were trimmed to the CDR3 region, and CDR3s of at least 7 amino acids were retained. The MANAFEST web app was used to pick out antigen-specific clonotypes by comparing their expansion in peptide wells with that in reference cultures. For clones to be considered positive, expansion at FDR<0.05 versus reference and all other wells, an odds ratio above 5, and a frequency above 0.1% in two replicate wells were required. Clonotypes significantly expanded in SARS-CoV-2 spike wells and in at least one common cold coronavirus spike condition were defined as cross-reactive. Levenshtein distance calculated with the stringdist R package was used to assess CDR3 similarity, and unrooted trees were constructed with ape in R 3.6.1. This immuneACCESS table, as held by TCRdb, lists in-frame sequences with V and J called but not all clones. Of the missing ones, under half trace to an unresolved V gene in checked studies; the others have no known cause. V and J calls and clone size are those listed in that table; D and trimming were worked out from the DNA. In this sample the table shows tens of thousands of clones, around 81% of which occur a single time. Approximately 1.2% of the sample is held by the ten biggest clonotypes.

Here the sequenced sample was CD4+ T cells from PBMCs cultured with HCoV-229E spike peptides, taken after COVID-19 vaccination. The cell subset or site label here, explained by the study, means: HCoV-229E spike overlapping peptide pool stimulation. Rearrangement joined TRBV9 to TRBJ1-6, with the D gene uncertain. The sequence was collected from a human donor who received a COVID-19 vaccine. The CDR3: CASSVGRVNSPLHF. The nucleotide sequence is given as TGTGCCAGCAGCGTCGGCAGAGTTAATTCACCCCTCCACTTT. The full variable domain, completed from the reference TRBV9 and TRBJ1-6 proteins outside the CDR3, reads DSGVTQTPKHLITATGQRVTLRCSPRSGDLSVYWYQQSLDQGLQFLIQYYNGEERAKGNILERFSAQQFPDLHSELNLSSLELGDSALYFCASSVGRVNSPLHFGNGTRLTVT.